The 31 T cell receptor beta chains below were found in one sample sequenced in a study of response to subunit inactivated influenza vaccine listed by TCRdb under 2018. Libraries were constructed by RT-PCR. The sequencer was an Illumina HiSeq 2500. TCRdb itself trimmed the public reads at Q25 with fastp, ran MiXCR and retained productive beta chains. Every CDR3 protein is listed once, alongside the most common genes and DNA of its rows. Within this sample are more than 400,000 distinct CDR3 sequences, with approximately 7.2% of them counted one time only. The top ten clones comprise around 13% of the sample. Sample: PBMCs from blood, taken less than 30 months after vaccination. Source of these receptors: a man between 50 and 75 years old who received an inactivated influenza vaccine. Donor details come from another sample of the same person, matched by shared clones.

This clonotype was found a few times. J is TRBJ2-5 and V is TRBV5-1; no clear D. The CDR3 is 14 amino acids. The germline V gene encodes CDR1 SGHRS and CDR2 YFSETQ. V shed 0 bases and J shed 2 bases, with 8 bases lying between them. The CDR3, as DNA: TGCGCCAGCAGCTTGGTTGAAATACAAGAGACCCAGTACTTC. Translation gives CASSLVEIQETQYF.

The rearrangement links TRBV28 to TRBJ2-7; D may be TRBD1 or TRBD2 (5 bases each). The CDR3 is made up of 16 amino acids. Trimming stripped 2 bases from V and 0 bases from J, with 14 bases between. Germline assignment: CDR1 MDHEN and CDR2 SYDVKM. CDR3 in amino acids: CASSLRTGQGSYEQYF. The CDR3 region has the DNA TGTGCCAGCAGTTTAAGGACTGGCCAGGGCTCCTACGAGCAGTACTTC.

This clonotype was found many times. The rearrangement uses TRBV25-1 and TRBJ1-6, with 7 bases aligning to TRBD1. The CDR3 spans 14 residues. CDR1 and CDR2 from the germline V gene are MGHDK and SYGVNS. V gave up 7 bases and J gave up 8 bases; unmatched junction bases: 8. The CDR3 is CASTQGGDYSPLHF. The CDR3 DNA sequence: TGTGCCAGCACTCAGGGGGGTGACTATTCACCCCTCCACTTT. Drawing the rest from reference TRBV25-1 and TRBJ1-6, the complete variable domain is EADIYQTPRYLVIGTGKKITLECSQTMGHDKMYWYQQDPGMELHLIHYSYGVNSTEKGDLSSESTVSRIRTEHFPLTLESARPSHTSQYLCASTQGGDYSPLHFGNGTRLTVT.

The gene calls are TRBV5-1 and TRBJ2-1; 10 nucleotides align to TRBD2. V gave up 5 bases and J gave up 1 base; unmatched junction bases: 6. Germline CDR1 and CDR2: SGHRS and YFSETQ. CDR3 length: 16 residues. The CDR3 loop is CASSHGTSESYNEQFF. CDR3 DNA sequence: TGCGCCAGCAGTCATGGGACTAGCGAATCCTACAATGAGCAGTTCTTC.

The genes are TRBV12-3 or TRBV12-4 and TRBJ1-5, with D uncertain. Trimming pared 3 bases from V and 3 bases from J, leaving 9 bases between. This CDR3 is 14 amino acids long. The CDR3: CASSFVSTNQPQHF. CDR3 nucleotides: TGTGCCAGCAGTTTTGTGAGTACCAATCAGCCCCAGCATTTT.

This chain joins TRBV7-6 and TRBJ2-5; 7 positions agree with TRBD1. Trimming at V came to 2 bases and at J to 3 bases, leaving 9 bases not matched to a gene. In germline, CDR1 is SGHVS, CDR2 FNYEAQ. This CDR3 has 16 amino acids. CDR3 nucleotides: TGTGCCAGCAGCTTAAGGCCTTTGACAGGGAAAGAGACCCAGTACTTC. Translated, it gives CASSLRPLTGKETQYF.

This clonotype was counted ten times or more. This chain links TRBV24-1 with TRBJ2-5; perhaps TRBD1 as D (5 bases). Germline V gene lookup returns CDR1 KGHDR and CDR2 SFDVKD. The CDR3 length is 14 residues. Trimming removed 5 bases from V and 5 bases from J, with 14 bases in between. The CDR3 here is CATSATGRVETQYF. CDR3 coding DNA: TGTGCCACCAGTGCTACCGGCAGGGTGGAGACCCAGTACTTC.

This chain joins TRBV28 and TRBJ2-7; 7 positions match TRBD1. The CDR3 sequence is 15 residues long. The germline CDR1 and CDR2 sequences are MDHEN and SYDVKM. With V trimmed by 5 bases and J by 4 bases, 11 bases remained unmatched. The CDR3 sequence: CASSAPSYRGYEQYF. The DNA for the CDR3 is TGTGCCAGCAGTGCCCCGTCTTACAGGGGATACGAGCAGTACTTC.

CDR3 DNA sequence: TGCGCCAGCAGCTTGGCGGGGAACAACTATGGCTACACCTTC. This encodes CASSLAGNNYGYTF. V usage is TRBV5-1 and J usage is TRBJ1-2; the D is unclear. The CDR3 has 14 amino acids. Germline lookup yields CDR1 SGHRS and CDR2 YFSETQ. V was cut by 0 bases and J by 2 bases, with 8 bases left in between.

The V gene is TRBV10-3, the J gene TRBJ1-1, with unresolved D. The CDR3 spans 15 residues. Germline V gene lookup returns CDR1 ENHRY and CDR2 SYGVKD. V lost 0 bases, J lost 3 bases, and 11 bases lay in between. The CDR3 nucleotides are TGTGCCATCAGTGAGTCGCCGGCGTTATACACTGAAGCTTTCTTT. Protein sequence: CAISESPALYTEAFF.

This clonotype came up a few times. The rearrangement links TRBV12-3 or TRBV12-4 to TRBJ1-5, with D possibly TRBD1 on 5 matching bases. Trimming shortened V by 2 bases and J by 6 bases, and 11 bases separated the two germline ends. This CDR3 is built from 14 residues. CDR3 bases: TGTGCCAGCAGTTTACACAGGTCAAGTCAGCCCCAGCATTTT. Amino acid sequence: CASSLHRSSQPQHF.

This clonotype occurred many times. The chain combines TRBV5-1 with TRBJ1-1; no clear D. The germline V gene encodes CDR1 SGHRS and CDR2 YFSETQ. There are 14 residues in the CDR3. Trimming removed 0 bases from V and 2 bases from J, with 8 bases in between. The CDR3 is CASSLDGQNTEAFF. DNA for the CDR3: TGCGCCAGCAGCTTGGATGGTCAAAACACTGAAGCTTTCTTT.

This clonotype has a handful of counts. CDR3 sequence reads: CASSLDIAGAGTQYF. CDR3 sequence (DNA): TGTGCCAGCAGCTTAGATATAGCGGGAGCGGGAACACAGTACTTC. The chain uses TRBV11-2 and TRBJ2-5, with 9 bases identical to TRBD2. There are 15 residues in the CDR3. The ends lost 0 bases at V and 11 bases at J; junction bases unmatched: 10. The V gene's germline CDR1 is SGHAT and CDR2 FQNNGV.

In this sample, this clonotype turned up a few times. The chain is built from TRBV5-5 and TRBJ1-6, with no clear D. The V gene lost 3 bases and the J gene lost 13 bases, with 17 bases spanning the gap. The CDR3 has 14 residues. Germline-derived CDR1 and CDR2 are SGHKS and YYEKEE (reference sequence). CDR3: CASSSIGSLDPLHF. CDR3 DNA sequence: TGTGCCAGCAGCTCGATCGGATCACTAGACCCCCTCCACTTT.

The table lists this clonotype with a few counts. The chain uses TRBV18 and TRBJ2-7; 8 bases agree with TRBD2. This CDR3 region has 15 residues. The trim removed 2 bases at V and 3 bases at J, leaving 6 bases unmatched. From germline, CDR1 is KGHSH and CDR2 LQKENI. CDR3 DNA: TGTGCCAGCTCACCAACCGGGACTAGAAGCTACGAGCAGTACTTC. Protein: CASSPTGTRSYEQYF.

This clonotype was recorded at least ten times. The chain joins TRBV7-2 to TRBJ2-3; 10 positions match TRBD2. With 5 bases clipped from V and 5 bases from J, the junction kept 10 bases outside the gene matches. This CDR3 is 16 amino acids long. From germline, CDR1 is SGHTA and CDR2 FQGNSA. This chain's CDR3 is CASSNSLASGGDTQYF. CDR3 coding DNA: TGTGCCAGCAGCAATAGTCTGGCTAGCGGGGGAGATACGCAGTATTTT.

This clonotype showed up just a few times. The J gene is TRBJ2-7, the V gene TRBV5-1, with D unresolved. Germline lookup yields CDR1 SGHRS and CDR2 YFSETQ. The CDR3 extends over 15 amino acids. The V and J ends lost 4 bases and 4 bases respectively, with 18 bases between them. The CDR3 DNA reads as TGCGCCAGCAGCGTGGGCCCCTCTGGGGATTACGAGCAGTACTTC. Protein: CASSVGPSGDYEQYF.

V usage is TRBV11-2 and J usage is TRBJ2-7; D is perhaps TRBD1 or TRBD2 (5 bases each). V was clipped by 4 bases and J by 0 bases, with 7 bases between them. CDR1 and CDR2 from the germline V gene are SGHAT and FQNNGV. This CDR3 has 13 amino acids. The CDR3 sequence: CASSWDVSYEQYF. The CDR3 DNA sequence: TGTGCCAGCAGCTGGGACGTCTCCTACGAGCAGTACTTC.

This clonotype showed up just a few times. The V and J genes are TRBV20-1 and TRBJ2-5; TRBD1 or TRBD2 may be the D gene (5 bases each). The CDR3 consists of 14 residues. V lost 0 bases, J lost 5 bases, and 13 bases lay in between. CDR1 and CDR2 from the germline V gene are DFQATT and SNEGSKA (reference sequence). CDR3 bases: TGCAGTGCTAGAGACTTGGGACCGGGGGAGACCCAGTACTTC. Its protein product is CSARDLGPGETQYF.

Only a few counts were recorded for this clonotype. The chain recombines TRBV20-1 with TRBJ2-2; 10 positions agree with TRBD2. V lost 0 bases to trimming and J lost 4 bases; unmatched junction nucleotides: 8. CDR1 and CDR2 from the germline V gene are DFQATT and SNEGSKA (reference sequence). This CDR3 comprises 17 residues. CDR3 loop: CSARDRPSGSFTGELFF. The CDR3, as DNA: TGCAGTGCTAGAGATCGGCCTAGCGGGAGTTTCACCGGGGAGCTGTTTTTT.

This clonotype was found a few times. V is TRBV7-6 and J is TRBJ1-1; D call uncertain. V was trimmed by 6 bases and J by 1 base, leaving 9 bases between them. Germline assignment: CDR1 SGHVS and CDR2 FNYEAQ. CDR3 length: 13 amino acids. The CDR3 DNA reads TGTGCCAGCAGATCGAACAGGAACACTGAAGCTTTCTTT. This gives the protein CASRSNRNTEAFF.

In DNA, the CDR3 is TGCGCCAGCAGTCAATCGAGGGACAGGGGGCGGCTTGTAGTAGAGACCCAGTACTTC. Amino acids: CASSQSRDRGRLVVETQYF. The rearrangement uses TRBV23-1 and TRBJ2-5, with 12 bases identical to TRBD1. TRBV23-1 is an ORF; its function is uncertain. CDR3 length: 19 amino acids. The V and J ends lost 0 bases and 4 bases, in that order; junction bases with no gene match: 12.

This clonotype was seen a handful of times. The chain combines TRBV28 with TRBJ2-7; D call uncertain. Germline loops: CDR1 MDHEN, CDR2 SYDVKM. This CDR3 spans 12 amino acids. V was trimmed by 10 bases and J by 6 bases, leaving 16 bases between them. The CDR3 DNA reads TGTGCCACCGCGACTGTAGGTGGCGAGCAGTACTTC. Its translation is CATATVGGEQYF. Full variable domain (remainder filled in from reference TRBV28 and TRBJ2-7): DVKVTQSSRYLVKRTGEKVFLECVQDMDHENMFWYRQDPGLGLRLIYFSYDVKMKEKGDIPEGYSVSREKKERFSLILESASTNQTSMYLCATATVGGEQYFGPGTRLTVT.

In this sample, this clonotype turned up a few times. The DNA of the CDR3 is TGTGCCAGCAGTTTTCTCGGAGAGGGCTACACCTTC. It translates to CASSFLGEGYTF. This chain joins TRBV6-5 and TRBJ1-2; D unclear. Trimming left V 4 bases short and J 8 bases short, with 11 bases between. This CDR3 has 12 amino acids. Germline assignment: CDR1 MNHEY and CDR2 SVGAGI.

CDR3 protein: CASSLSGAPTEGYTF. In DNA, the CDR3 is TGTGCCAGCAGTTTATCAGGGGCGCCGACGGAAGGCTACACCTTC. The genes are TRBV12-3 or TRBV12-4 and TRBJ1-2, with D possibly TRBD1 on 6 matching bases. Trimming shortened V by 2 bases and J by 8 bases, and 18 bases separated the two germline ends. This CDR3 has 15 amino acids.

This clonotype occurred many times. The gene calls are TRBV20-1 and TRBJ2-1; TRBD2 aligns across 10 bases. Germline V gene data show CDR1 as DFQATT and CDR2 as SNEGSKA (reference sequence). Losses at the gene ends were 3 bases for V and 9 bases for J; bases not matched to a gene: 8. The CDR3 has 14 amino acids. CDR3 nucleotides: TGCAGTGCTAGCCCTAGCGGGAGTTTGGGTGAGCAGTTCTTC. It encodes CSASPSGSLGEQFF.

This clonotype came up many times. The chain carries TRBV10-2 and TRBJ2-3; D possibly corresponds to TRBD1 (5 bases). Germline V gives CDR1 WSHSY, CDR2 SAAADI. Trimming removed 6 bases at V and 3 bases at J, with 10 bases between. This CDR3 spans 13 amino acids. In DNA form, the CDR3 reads TGCGCCAGCAGGCCCCCAGGGACAGATACGCAGTATTTT. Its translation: CASRPPGTDTQYF.

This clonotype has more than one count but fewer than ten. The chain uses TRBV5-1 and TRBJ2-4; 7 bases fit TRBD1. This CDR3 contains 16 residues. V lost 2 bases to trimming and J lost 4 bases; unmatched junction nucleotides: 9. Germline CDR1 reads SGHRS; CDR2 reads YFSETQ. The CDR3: CASSFLGDSAKNIQYF. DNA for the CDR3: TGCGCCAGCAGCTTCTTAGGGGACAGTGCGAAAAACATTCAGTACTTC.

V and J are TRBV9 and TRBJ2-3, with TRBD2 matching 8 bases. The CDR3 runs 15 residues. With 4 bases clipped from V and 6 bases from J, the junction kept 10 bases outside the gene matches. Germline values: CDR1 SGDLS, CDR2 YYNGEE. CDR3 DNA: TGTGCCAGCAGCCTCGGGACTAGGGGCAGGGATACGCAGTATTTT. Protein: CASSLGTRGRDTQYF.

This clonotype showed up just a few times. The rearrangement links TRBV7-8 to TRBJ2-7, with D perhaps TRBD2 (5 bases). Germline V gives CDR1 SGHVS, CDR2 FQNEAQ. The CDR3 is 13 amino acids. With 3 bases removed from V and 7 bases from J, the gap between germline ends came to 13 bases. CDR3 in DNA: TGTGCCAGCAGCTTCCGAGGGTCTGAAGAGCAGTACTTC. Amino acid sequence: CASSFRGSEEQYF.

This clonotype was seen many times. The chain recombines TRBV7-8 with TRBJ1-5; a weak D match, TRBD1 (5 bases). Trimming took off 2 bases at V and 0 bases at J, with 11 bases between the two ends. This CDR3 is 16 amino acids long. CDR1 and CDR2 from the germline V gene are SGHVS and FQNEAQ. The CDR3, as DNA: TGTGCCAGCAGCTTATATTCAGGGCCTAGCAATCAGCCCCAGCATTTT. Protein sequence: CASSLYSGPSNQPQHF. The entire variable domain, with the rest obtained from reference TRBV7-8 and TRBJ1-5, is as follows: GAGVSQSPRYKVAKRGQDVALRCDPISGHVSLFWYQQALGQGPEFLTYFQNEAQLDKSGLPSDRFFAERPEGSVSTLKIQRTQQEDSAVYLCASSLYSGPSNQPQHFGDGTRLSIL.